This passage covers 9 T cell receptor beta chains from one sample sequenced in a study of PD-L1 blockade in urothelial cancer. Only in-frame clones appear in the TCRdb table, and some are missing; sequencing was by immunoSEQ multiplex PCR. Of fewer than 35,000 clones detected, more than 75% appear once; the ten largest clones hold roughly 3.8%. The material was PBMCs, obtained around atezolizumab (anti-PD-L1) treatment. The receptors come from a man in his fifties or sixties with urothelial cancer.

The genes are TRBV9 and TRBJ2-1, with TRBD2 matching 12 bases. Trimming took 3 bases from V and 0 from J; bases not matched to a gene: 13. CDR1 SGDLS and CDR2 YYNGEE come from the germline V gene. This CDR3 contains 20 residues. CDR3 coding DNA: TGTGCCAGCAGCGCCCGGTCTAGCGGGGGGGTCTCTAACTCCTACAATGAGCAGTTCTTC. Its protein product is CASSARSSGGVSNSYNEQFF.

This clone was found once. This chain connects TRBV10-3 to TRBJ2-1, with TRBD1 matching 10 bases. The germline V gene has CDR1 ENHRY and CDR2 SYGVKD. This CDR3 contains 15 residues. Trimming at V came to 7 bases and at J to 7 bases, leaving 10 bases not matched to a gene. CDR3: CAINDRDRGRNEQFF. The CDR3 DNA reads as TGTGCCATCAATGACCGGGACAGGGGTCGAAATGAGCAGTTCTTC.

The V call is TRBV6-4, the J call TRBJ2-3; TRBD2 matches 7 bases. This CDR3 comprises 16 residues. The germline V gene encodes CDR1 MRHNA and CDR2 SNTAGT. Germline trimming cut 0 bases from V and 1 base from J; bases unmatched to any gene: 4. CDR3 amino acids: CASSDSASGGTDTQYF. CDR3 DNA: TGTGCCAGCAGTGACTCCGCGAGCGGGGGCACAGATACGCAGTATTTT.

This clone showed up just once. The gene calls are TRBV7-2 and TRBJ1-1; D is ambiguous. Per the germline V gene, CDR1 is SGHTA and CDR2 is FQGNSA. The CDR3 totals 13 residues. V was shortened by 1 base and J by 11 bases, with 14 bases between the two germline ends. CDR3 DNA sequence: TGTGCCAGCAGCTTAGTGAGTATTAGAATGGCTTTCTTT. It is translated as CASSLVSIRMAFF.

The rearrangement joins TRBV27 to TRBJ2-7, with a weak D call TRBD1 (6 bases). Germline loops: CDR1 MNHEY, CDR2 SMNVEV (reference sequence). The CDR3 extends over 14 amino acids. V was clipped by 5 bases and J by 4 bases, with 15 bases between them. CDR3 coding DNA: TGTGCCAGCAGTCTCACCGGGACACCTTACGAGCAGTACTTC. Amino acid sequence: CASSLTGTPYEQYF.

The CDR3 here is CASISSGFQPQHF. The CDR3 coding sequence is TGTGCCAGCATATCTTCGGGGTTTCAGCCCCAGCATTTT. This sequence joins TRBV6-1 and TRBJ1-5; D gene uncertain. The germline gives CDR1 MNHNS, CDR2 SASEGT. This CDR3 spans 13 amino acids. V lost 7 bases, J lost 6 bases, and 13 bases lay in between.

The V call is TRBV5-6, the J call TRBJ2-7, with D possibly matching TRBD2 (6 bases). This CDR3 region has 13 residues. In germline, CDR1 is SGHDT, CDR2 YYEEEE. V shed 3 bases and J shed 4 bases, with 11 bases lying between them. The CDR3 coding sequence is TGTGCCAGCAGCTCACCGGGAGAGTACGAGCAGTACTTC. Its translation is CASSSPGEYEQYF.

The rearrangement joins TRBV21-1 to TRBJ2-7; the table's D call, TRBD2, has no DNA check behind it. TRBV21-1 is flagged as a pseudogene. The CDR3 has 15 amino acids. The CDR3 loop is CASSKGSSGGFEQYF. The CDR3 bases are TGTGCCAGCAGCAAAGGCTCTAGCGGGGGGTTTGAGCAGTACTTC.

The chain combines TRBV11-3 with TRBJ2-7; tentative D call: TRBD2 (6 bases). The CDR3 totals 15 residues. V was pared by 5 bases and J by 1 base, with 15 bases between. In germline, CDR1 is SGHNT, CDR2 YENEEA. In DNA form, the CDR3 reads TGTGCCAGCAGCCTCCGGGGCGGGGCTTCCTACGAGCAGTACTTC. It translates to CASSLRGGASYEQYF. Complete variable domain (other parts from reference TRBV11-3 and TRBJ2-7): EAGVVQSPRYKIIEKKQPVAFWCNPISGHNTLYWYLQNLGQGPELLIRYENEEAVDDSQLPKDRFSAERLKGVDSTLKIQPAELGDSAVYLCASSLRGGASYEQYFGPGTRLTVT.